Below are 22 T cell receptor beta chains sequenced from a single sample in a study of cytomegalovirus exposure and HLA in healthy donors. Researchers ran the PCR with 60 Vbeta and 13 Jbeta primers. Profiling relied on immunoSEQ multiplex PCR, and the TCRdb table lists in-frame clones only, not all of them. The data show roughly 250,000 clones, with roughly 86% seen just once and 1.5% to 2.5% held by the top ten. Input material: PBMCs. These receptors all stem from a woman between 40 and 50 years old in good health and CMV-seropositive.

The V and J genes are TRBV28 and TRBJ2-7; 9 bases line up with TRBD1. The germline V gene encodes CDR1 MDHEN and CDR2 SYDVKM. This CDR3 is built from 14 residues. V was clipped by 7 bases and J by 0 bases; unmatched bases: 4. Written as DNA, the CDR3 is TGTGCCAGCAAAGGGACAGGGAGCTCCTACGAGCAGTACTTC. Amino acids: CASKGTGSSYEQYF.

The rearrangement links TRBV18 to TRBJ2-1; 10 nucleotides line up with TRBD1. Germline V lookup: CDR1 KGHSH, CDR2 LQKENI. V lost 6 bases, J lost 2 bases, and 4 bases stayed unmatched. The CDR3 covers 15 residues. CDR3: CASSRDRGPYNEQFF. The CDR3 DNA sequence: TGTGCCAGCTCGCGCGACAGGGGGCCCTACAATGAGCAGTTCTTC.

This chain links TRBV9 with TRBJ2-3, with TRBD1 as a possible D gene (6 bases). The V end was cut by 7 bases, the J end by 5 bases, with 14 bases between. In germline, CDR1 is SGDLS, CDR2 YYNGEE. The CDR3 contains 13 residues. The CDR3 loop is CASGGQTRDTQYF. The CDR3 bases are TGTGCCAGCGGGGGCCAAACGAGAGATACGCAGTATTTT.

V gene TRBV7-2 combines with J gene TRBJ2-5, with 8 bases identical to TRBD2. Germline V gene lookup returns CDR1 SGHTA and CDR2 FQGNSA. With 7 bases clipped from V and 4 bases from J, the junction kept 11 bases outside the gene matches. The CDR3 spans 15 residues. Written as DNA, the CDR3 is TGTGCCAGCACGGGCGGGGGGTATGGGGGAGAGACCCAGTACTTC. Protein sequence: CASTGGGYGGETQYF.

This CDR3 reads CASSQRLAEETQYF. The CDR3 nucleotides are TGTGCCAGCAGCCAACGACTAGCGGAAGAGACCCAGTACTTC. The V call is TRBV7-2, the J call TRBJ2-5, with 9 bases that match TRBD2. CDR1 and CDR2 from the germline V gene are SGHTA and FQGNSA. The length of the CDR3 is 14 residues. Trimming cost V 5 bases and J 3 bases; bases outside gene matches: 4.

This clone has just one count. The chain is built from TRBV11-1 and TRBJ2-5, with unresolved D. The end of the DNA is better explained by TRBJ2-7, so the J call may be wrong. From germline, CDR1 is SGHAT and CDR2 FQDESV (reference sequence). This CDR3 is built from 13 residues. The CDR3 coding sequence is TGTGCCAGCAGCTCTGATCGGTCGTACGAGCAGTACTTC. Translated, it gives CASSSDRSYEQYF.

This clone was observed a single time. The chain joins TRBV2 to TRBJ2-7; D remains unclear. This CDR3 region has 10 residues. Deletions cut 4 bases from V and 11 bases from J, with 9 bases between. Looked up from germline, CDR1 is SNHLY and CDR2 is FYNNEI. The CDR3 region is CASSGARKYF. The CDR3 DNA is TGTGCCAGCAGTGGGGCGAGAAAGTACTTC.

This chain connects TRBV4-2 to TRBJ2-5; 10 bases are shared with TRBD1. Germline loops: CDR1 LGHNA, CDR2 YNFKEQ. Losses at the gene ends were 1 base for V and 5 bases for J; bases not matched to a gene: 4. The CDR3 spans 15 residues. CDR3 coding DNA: TGTGCCAGCAGCCAAGGACAGGGGGCGATTGAGACCCAGTACTTC. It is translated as CASSQGQGAIETQYF.

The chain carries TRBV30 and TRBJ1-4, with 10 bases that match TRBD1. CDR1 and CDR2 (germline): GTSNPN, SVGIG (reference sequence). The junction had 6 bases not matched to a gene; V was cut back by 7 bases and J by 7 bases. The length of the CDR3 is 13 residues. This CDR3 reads CASRDRGGEKLFF. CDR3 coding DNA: TGTGCCTCCCGGGACAGGGGTGGTGAAAAACTGTTTTTT.

DNA of the CDR3: TGTGCCAGCAGTTACCGCGCGGGAGGGAGGGGAGATACGCAGTATTTT. Its translation: CASSYRAGGRGDTQYF. The genes are TRBV6-6 and TRBJ2-3; TRBD2 matches at 9 bases. From germline, CDR1 is MNHNY and CDR2 SVGAGI (reference sequence). The junction had 8 bases not matched to a gene; V was cut back by 2 bases and J by 5 bases. This CDR3 has 16 amino acids.

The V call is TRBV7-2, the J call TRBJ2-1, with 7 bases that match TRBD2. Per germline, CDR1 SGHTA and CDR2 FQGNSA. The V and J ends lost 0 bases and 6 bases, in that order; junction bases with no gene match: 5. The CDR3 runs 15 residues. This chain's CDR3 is CASSLASGNGNEQFF. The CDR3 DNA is TGTGCCAGCAGCTTAGCCAGCGGGAATGGCAATGAGCAGTTCTTC.

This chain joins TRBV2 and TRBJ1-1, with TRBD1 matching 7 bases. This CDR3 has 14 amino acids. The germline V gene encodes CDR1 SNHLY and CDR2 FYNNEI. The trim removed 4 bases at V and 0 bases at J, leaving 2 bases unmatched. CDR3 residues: CASSVDRMNTEAFF. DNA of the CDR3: TGTGCCAGCAGTGTGGACAGGATGAACACTGAAGCTTTCTTT.

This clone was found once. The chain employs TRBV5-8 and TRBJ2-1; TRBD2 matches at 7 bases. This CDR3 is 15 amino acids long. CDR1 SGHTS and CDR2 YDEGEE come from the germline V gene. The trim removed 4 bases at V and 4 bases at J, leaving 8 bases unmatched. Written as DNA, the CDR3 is TGTGCCAGCAGCCCTCGGACTAGTTGGTACAATGAGCAGTTCTTC. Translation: CASSPRTSWYNEQFF.

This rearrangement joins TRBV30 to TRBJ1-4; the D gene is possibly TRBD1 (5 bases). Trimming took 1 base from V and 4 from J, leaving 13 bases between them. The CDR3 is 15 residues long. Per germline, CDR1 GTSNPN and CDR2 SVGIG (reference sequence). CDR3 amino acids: CAWSDQGLGNEKLFF. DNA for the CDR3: TGTGCCTGGAGTGACCAGGGTTTGGGTAATGAAAAACTGTTTTTT.

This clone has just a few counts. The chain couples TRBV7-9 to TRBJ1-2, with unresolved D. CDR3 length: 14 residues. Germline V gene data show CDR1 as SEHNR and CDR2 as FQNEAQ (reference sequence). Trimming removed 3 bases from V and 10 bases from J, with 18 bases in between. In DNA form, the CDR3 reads TGTGCCAGCAGCTTGCTAGACGGGTCCATAGTCTACACCTTC. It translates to CASSLLDGSIVYTF.

DNA of the CDR3: TGTGCCAGCAGCTACCCTAGTACGTACGAGCAGTACTTC. Translated: CASSYPSTYEQYF. The chain uses TRBV7-2 and TRBJ2-7; D unresolved. With 4 bases removed from V and 4 bases from J, the gap between germline ends came to 11 bases. Per the germline V gene, CDR1 is SGHTA and CDR2 is FQGNSA. The CDR3 sequence is 13 residues long.

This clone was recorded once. This CDR3 reads CASRITGGSGELFF. DNA of the CDR3: TGTGCCAGCAGAATTACAGGGGGCTCCGGGGAGCTGTTTTTT. J is TRBJ2-2 and V is TRBV2; 9 nucleotides align to TRBD1. From germline, CDR1 is SNHLY and CDR2 FYNNEI. This CDR3 spans 14 amino acids. J was trimmed by 6 bases and V by 6 bases; bases with no gene match: 5. The entire variable domain, with the rest obtained from reference TRBV2 and TRBJ2-2, is as follows: EPEVTQTPSHQVTQMGQEVILRCVPISNHLYFYWYRQILGQKVEFLVSFYNNEISEKSEIFDDQFSVERPDGSNFTLKIRSTKLEDSAMYFCASRITGGSGELFFGEGSRLTVL.

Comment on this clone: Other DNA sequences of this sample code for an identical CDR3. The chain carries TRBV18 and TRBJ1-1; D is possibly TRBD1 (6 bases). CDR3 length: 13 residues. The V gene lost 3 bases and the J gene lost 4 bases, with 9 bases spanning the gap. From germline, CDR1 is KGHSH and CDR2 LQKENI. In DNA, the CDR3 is TGTGCCAGCTCACCGGGGGGGCCCACTGAAGCTTTCTTT. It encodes CASSPGGPTEAFF.

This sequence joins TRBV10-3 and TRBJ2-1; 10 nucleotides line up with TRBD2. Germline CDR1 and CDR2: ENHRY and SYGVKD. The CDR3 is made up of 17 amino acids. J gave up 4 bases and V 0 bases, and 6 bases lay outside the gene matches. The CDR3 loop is CAISESTPGLAYNEQFF. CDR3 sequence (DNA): TGTGCCATCAGTGAGTCGACACCGGGACTAGCGTACAATGAGCAGTTCTTC.

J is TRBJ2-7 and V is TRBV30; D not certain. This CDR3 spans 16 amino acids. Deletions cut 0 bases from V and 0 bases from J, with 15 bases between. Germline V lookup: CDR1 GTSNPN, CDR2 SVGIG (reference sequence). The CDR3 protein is CAWSVMSTSISYEQYF. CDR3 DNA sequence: TGTGCCTGGAGTGTAATGAGCACCTCTATCTCCTACGAGCAGTACTTC.

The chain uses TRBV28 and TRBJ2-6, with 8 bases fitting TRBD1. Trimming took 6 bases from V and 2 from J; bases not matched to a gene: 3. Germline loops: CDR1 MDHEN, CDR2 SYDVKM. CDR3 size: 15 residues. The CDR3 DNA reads TGTGCCAGCAGATCACAGGGGGCTGGGGCCAACGTCCTGACTTTC. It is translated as CASRSQGAGANVLTF.

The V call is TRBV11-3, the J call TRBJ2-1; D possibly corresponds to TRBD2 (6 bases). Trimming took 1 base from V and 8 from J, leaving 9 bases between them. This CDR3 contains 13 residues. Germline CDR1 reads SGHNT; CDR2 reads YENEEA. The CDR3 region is CASSLGGAYEQFF. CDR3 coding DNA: TGTGCCAGCAGCTTAGGCGGGGCGTATGAGCAGTTCTTC.